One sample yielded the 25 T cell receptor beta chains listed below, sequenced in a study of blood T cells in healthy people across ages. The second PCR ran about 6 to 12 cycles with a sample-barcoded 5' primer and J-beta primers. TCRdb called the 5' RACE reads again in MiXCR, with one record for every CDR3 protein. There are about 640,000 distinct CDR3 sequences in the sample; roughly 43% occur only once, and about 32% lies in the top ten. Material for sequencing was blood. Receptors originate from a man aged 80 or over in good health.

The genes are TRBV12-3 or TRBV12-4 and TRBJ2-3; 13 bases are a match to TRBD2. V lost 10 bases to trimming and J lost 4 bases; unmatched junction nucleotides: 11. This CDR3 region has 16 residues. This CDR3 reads CANSPGLAGVADTQYF. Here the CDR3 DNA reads TGTGCCAACAGCCCTGGACTAGCGGGAGTCGCAGATACGCAGTATTTT.

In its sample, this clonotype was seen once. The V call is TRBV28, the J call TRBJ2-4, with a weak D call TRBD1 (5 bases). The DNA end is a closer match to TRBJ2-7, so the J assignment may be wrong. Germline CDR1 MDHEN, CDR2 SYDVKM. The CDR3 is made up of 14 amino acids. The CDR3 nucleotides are TGTGCCAGCAGTTTTAAAGGGGTCTCCTACGAGCAGTACTTC. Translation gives CASSFKGVSYEQYF.

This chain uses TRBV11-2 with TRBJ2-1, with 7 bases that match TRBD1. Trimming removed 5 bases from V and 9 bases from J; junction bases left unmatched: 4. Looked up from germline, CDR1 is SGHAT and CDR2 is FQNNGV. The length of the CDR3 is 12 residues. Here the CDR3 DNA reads TGTGCCAGCAGCCCCGACAGGGCTGAGCAGTTCTTC. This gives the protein CASSPDRAEQFF.

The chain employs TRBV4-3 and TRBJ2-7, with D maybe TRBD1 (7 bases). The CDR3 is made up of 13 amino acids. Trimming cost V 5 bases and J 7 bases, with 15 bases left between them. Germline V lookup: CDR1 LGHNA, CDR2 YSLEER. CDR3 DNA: TGCGCCAGCAGCGAAGCGGCAGGGGGGGAGCAGTACTTC. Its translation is CASSEAAGGEQYF.

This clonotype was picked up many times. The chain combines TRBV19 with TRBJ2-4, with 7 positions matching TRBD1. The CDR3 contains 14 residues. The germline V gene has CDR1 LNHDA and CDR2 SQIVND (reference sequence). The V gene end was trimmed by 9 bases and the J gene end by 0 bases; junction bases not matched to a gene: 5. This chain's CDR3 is CASRDSLAKNIQYF. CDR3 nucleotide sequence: TGTGCCAGCCGGGACAGCCTAGCCAAAAACATTCAGTACTTC.

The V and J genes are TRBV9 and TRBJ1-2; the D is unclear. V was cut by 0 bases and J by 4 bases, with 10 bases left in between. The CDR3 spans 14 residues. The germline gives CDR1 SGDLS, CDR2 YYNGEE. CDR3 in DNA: TGTGCCAGCAGCGTAGATCCAGCGGGCTATGGCTACACCTTC. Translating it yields CASSVDPAGYGYTF.

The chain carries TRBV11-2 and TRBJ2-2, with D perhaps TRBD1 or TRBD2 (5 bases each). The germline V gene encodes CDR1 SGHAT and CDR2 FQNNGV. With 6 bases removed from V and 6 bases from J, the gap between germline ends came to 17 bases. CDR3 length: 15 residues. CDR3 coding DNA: TGTGCCAGCAGAGCCTCCGGGGCGTCTCCCGGGGAGCTGTTTTTT. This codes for CASRASGASPGELFF.

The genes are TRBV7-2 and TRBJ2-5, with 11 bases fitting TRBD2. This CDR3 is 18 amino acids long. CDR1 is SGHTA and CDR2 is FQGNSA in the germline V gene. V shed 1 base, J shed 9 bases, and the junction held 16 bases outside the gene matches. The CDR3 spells CASSLGGPSTSGKEAQYF. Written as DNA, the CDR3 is TGTGCCAGCAGCTTAGGGGGACCATCGACTAGCGGGAAGGAGGCCCAGTACTTC. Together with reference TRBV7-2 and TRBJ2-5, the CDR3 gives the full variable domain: GAGVSQSPSNKVTEKGKDVELRCDPISGHTALYWYRQSLGQGLEFLIYFQGNSAPDKSGLPSDRFSAERTGGSVSTLTIQRTQQEDSAVYLCASSLGGPSTSGKEAQYFGPGTRLLVL.

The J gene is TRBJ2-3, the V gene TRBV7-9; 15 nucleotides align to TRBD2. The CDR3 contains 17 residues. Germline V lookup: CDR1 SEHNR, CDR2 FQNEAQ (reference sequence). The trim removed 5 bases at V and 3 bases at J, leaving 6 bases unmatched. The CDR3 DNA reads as TGTGCCAGCAGCCTAGGACTAGCGGGAGGGATTACAGATACGCAGTATTTT. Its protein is CASSLGLAGGITDTQYF.

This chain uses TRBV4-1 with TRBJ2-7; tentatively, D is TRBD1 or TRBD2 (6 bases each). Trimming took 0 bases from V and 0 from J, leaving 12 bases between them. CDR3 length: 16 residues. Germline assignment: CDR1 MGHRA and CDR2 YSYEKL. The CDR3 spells CASSQDRWGASYEQYF. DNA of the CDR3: TGCGCCAGCAGCCAAGATAGGTGGGGGGCCTCCTACGAGCAGTACTTC.

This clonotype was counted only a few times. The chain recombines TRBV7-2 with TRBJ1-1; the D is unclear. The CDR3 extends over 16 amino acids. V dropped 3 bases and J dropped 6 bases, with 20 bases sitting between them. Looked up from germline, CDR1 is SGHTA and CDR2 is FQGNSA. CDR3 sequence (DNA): TGTGCCAGCAGCTTGACTCGAATCGGCTCGCGGGCTGAAGCTTTCTTT. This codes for CASSLTRIGSRAEAFF.

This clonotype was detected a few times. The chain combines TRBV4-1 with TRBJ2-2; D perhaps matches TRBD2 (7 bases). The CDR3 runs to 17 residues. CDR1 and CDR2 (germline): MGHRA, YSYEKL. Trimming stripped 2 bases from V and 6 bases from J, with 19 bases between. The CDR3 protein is CASSQQNFIGGPGELFF. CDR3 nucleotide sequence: TGCGCCAGCAGCCAACAAAATTTCATCGGGGGGCCCGGGGAGCTGTTTTTT.

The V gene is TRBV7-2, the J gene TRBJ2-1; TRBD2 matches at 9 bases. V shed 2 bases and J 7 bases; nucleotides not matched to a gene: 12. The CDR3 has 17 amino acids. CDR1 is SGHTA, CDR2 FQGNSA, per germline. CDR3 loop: CASSLWGGGGARNEQFF. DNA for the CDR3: TGTGCCAGCAGCTTATGGGGCGGCGGGGGGGCCAGGAATGAGCAGTTCTTC.

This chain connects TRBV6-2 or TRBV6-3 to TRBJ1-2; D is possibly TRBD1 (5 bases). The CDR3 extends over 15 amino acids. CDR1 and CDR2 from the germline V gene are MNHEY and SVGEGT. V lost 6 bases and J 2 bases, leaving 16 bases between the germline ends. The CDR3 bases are TGTGCCAGCAGCGCTCCGGGACGGGGGAACTATGGCTACACCTTC. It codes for CASSAPGRGNYGYTF.

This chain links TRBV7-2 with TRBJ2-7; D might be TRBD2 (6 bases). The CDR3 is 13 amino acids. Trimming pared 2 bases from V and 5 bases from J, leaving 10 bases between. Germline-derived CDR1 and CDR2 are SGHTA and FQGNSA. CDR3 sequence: CASSLRGTDEQYF. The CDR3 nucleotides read TGTGCCAGCAGCTTAAGAGGGACTGACGAGCAGTACTTC.

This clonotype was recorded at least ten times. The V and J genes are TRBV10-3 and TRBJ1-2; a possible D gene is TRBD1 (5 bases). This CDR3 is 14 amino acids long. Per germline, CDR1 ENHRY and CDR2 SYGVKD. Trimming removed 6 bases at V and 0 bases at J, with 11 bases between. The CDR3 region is CAISRDGANYGYTF. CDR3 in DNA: TGTGCCATCAGCCGGGACGGAGCTAACTATGGCTACACCTTC.

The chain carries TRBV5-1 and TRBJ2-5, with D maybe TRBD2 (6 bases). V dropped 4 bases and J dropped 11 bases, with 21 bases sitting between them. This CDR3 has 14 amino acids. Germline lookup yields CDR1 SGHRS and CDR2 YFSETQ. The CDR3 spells CASSVEGRGNEQYF. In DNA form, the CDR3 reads TGCGCCAGCAGCGTGGAGGGTAGGGGCAATGAGCAGTACTTC.

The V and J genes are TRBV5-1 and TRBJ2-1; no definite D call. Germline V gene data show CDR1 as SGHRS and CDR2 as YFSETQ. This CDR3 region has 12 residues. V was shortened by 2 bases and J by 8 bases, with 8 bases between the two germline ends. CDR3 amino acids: CASSLNSDEQFF. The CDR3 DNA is TGCGCCAGCAGCTTAAACTCGGATGAGCAGTTCTTC.

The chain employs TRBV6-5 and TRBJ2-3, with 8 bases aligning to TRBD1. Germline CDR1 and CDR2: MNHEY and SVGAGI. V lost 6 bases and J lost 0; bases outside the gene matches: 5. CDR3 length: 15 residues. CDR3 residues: CASREQGVSTDTQYF. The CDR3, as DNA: TGTGCCAGCAGGGAACAGGGGGTCAGCACAGATACGCAGTATTTT.

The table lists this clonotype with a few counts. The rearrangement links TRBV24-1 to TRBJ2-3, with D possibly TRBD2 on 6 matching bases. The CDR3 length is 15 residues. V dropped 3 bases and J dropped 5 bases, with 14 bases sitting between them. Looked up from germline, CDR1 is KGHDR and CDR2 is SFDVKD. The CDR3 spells CATSDRAAGLDTQYF. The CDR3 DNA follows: TGTGCCACCAGTGATAGGGCGGCGGGACTAGATACGCAGTATTTT.

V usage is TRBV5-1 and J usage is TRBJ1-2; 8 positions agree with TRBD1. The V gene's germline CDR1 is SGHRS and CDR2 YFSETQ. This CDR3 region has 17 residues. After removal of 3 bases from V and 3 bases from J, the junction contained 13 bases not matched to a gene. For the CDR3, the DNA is TGCGCCAGCAGCTCGCGGGACAGGAACGTACCATACTATGGCTACACCTTC. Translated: CASSSRDRNVPYYGYTF. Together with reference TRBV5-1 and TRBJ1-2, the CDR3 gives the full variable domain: KAGVTQTPRYLIKTRGQQVTLSCSPISGHRSVSWYQQTPGQGLQFLFEYFSETQRNKGNFPGRFSGRQFSNSRSEMNVSTLELGDSALYLCASSSRDRNVPYYGYTFGSGTRLTVV.

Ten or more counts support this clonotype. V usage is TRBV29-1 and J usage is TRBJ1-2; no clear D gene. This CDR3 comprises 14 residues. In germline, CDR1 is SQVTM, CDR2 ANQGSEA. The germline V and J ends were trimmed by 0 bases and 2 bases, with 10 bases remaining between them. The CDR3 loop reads CSVEDRRENYGYTF. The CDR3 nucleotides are TGCAGCGTTGAAGATCGACGGGAGAACTATGGCTACACCTTC.

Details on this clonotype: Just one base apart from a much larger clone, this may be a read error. CDR3 region: CASSFGLAGYNEQYF. The CDR3, as DNA: TGTGCCAGCAGTTTCGGACTAGCGGGGTACAATGAGCAGTACTTC. The chain is built from TRBV12-3 or TRBV12-4 and TRBJ2-1; 12 bases agree with TRBD2. The DNA end is a closer match to TRBJ2-7, so the J assignment may be wrong. This CDR3 has 15 residues.

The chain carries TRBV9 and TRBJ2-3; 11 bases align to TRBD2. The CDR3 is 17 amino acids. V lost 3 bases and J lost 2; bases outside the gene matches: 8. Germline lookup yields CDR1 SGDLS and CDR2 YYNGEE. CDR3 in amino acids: CASSDVLAGGPTDTQYF. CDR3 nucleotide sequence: TGTGCCAGCAGCGATGTCCTAGCGGGAGGACCCACAGATACGCAGTATTTT.

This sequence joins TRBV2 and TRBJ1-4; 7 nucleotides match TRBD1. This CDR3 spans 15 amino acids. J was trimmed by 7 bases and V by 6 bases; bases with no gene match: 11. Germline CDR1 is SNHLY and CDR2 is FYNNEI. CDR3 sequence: CASREIQGRGEKLFF. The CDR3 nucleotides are TGTGCCAGCAGGGAAATACAGGGGAGGGGTGAAAAACTGTTTTTT.